Listed below are T cell receptor beta chains from one sample, sequenced in a study of blood T cell repertoires in COVID-19. TCRdb's copy holds only in-frame clones and misses some; the assay was immunoSEQ multiplex PCR. The data show about 210,000 clones, roughly 89% seen once. What was sequenced was PBMCs or T cells enriched from blood (not recorded which). The receptors stem from a man aged 18 to 29 with acute COVID-19. The CDR3 runs from the conserved cysteine through the conserved F or W. A D gene is named only where the DNA matches it firmly. Only some rows state a clone size, as once, few, many or a class for expanded clones.

DNA: TGTGCCAGCTCACCGGGACAGGGGGCCTACAATGAGCAGTTCTTC
CDR3: CASSPGQGAYNEQFF
D: TRBD1
size: .
J: TRBJ2-1
V: TRBV18

DNA: TGTGCCAGCAGGGGACAGGAGGTAGTCGGGGAGCTGTTTTTT
CDR3: CASRGQEVVGELFF
D: TRBD1
size: .
J: TRBJ2-2
V: TRBV13

DNA: TGTGCCAGCAGCTTAGTCCCCGGGACTAGGGGAAGCACAGATACGCAGTATTTT
CDR3: CASSLVPGTRGSTDTQYF
D: TRBD2
size: .
J: TRBJ2-3
V: TRBV7-9

DNA: TGTGCCATCAGTGAGGGTCAGGGGGCGAATGAGCAGTTCTTC
CDR3: CAISEGQGANEQFF
D: TRBD1
size: few
J: TRBJ2-1
V: TRBV10-3

DNA: TGTGCCAGCAGCCTCTCGGGAAGTGGGACAGATACGCAGTATTTT
CDR3: CASSLSGSGTDTQYF
D: .
size: .
J: TRBJ2-3
V: TRBV7-9

DNA: TGTGCCAGCACTAAAGACAGGGCGGGCTCCTACAATGAGCAGTTCTTC
CDR3: CASTKDRAGSYNEQFF
D: TRBD1
size: .
J: TRBJ2-1
V: TRBV27

DNA: TGTGCCAGCAGTTTATGGGGGCAGGGGGCGTCTGGAAACACCATATATTTT
CDR3: CASSLWGQGASGNTIYF
D: TRBD1
size: .
J: TRBJ1-3
V: TRBV28

DNA: TGTGCCAGCAGTTTGAGAGGGGGGGAAAACGAGCAGTACTTC
CDR3: CASSLRGGENEQYF
D: .
size: .
J: TRBJ2-7
V: TRBV28

DNA: TGTGCCAGCAGCTTAGGTCGGGGACAGGGGAAAACTGAAGCTTTCTTT
CDR3: CASSLGRGQGKTEAFF
D: TRBD1
size: .
J: TRBJ1-1
V: TRBV11-2

DNA: TGTGCCAGCAGTCTCGGGACAGTCTCCTCCTACGAGCAGTACTTC
CDR3: CASSLGTVSSYEQYF
D: TRBD1
size: .
J: TRBJ2-7
V: TRBV28

DNA: TGTGCCAGCAGTTTATCGGGGGGTTCTCAGCCCCAGCATTTT
CDR3: CASSLSGGSQPQHF
D: .
size: .
J: TRBJ1-5
V: TRBV27

DNA: TGTGCCTGGAGGGCGGGGGGCTTTGAAAAACTGTTTTTT
CDR3: CAWRAGGFEKLFF
D: .
size: .
J: TRBJ1-4
V: TRBV30

DNA: TGTGCCTGGAGTGTACAAGGGAGGATCTCTGGCACAGATACGCAGTATTTT
CDR3: CAWSVQGRISGTDTQYF
D: .
size: .
J: TRBJ2-3
V: TRBV30

DNA: TGTGCCAGCAGCTTGGTAGCCTCAACTAATGAAAAACTGTTTTTT
CDR3: CASSLVASTNEKLFF
D: .
size: .
J: TRBJ1-4
V: TRBV5-6

DNA: TGTGCCAGCAGTGAAGAAGATCCTCCGCAGGGTAGACGTCAGCCCCAGCATTTT
CDR3: CASSEEDPPQGRRQPQHF
D: .
size: .
J: TRBJ1-5
V: TRBV6-1

DNA: TGTGCCAGCAGGTCTAGCGGGAGTGGTTCCTACGAGCAGTACTTC
CDR3: CASRSSGSGSYEQYF
D: TRBD2
size: few
J: TRBJ2-7
V: TRBV28

DNA: TGTGCCTGGAAATGGGACACCTCGTATGGCTACACCTTC
CDR3: CAWKWDTSYGYTF
D: .
size: .
J: TRBJ1-2
V: TRBV30

DNA: TGTGCTAGTGGTTTGAGGATAGGGGGCAGCAATCAGCCCCAGCATTTT
CDR3: CASGLRIGGSNQPQHF
D: TRBD1
size: .
J: TRBJ1-5
V: TRBV12-5

DNA: TGTGCCAGCAGCGAAGCGGGAGGCTCTTCCTACGAGCAGTACTTC
CDR3: CASSEAGGSSYEQYF
D: TRBD2
size: .
J: TRBJ2-7
V: TRBV7-3

DNA: TGTGCCAGCAGCTTGGCCGGGCAGGGGCAATACGAGCAGTACTTC
CDR3: CASSLAGQGQYEQYF
D: .
size: once
J: TRBJ2-7
V: TRBV5-5